Listed below are T cell receptor beta chains from one sample, sequenced in a study of blood T cells in healthy people across ages. TCRdb independently ran MiXCR on the 5' RACE reads; one entry per CDR3 protein. The sample comprises hundreds of thousands of distinct CDR3 sequences, under 25% of which are singletons, and approximately 3.7% rests with the top ten. The source material was blood. These receptors came from a man between 65 and 79 years old in good health. The CDR3 runs from the conserved cysteine through the conserved F or W. Fields, in order: V gene, D gene, J gene, clone size, CDR3 protein, CDR3 DNA. A D gene is named only where the DNA matches it firmly. Clone size is shown for a subset of rows, as once, few, many or a class of expanded clone.

TRBV5-4	.	TRBJ2-5	.	CASRLDGWETQYF	TGTGCCAGCAGGTTGGATGGGTGGGAGACCCAGTACTTC
TRBV4-1	.	TRBJ1-5	.	CASSQDVGAGNQPQHF	TGCGCCAGCAGCCAAGATGTAGGGGCAGGGAATCAGCCCCAGCATTTT
TRBV10-3	.	TRBJ2-7	.	CAISESTGLYEQYF	TGTGCCATCAGTGAGTCAACAGGGCTATACGAGCAGTACTTC
TRBV28	.	TRBJ1-4	.	CASTGGAATNEKLFF	TGTGCCAGCACGGGAGGGGCAGCAACTAATGAAAAACTGTTTTTT
TRBV6-1	TRBD2	TRBJ2-1	few	CARGGAGGPNEQFF	TGTGCCAGAGGCGGGGCGGGAGGGCCGAATGAGCAGTTCTTC
TRBV6-4	TRBD2	TRBJ2-1	few	CASSTASGSDEQFF	TGTGCCAGCAGTACGGCTAGCGGGAGCGATGAGCAGTTCTTC
TRBV29-1	TRBD2	TRBJ2-7	.	CSVGASGRSYEQYF	TGCAGCGTTGGGGCTAGCGGGAGGTCCTACGAGCAGTACTTC
TRBV20-1	.	TRBJ2-3	.	CSARGGYPDTQYF	TGCAGTGCTAGGGGGGGATACCCAGATACGCAGTATTTT
TRBV2	.	TRBJ2-5	.	CASTARFQETQYF	TGTGCCTCGACGGCGAGGTTTCAAGAGACCCAGTACTTC
TRBV13	TRBD2	TRBJ2-1	.	CASSLEGLADNEQFF	TGTGCCAGCAGCTTAGAGGGACTAGCGGACAATGAGCAGTTCTTC
TRBV25-1	.	TRBJ1-1	.	CASSVDPPFNTEAFF	TGTGCCAGCAGTGTAGACCCTCCGTTCAACACTGAAGCTTTCTTT
TRBV15	.	TRBJ2-3	few	CATSRDSGKTDTQYF	TGTGCCACCAGCAGAGATTCGGGGAAAACAGATACGCAGTATTTT
TRBV7-9	.	TRBJ2-7	.	CASSLQGAEQYF	TGTGCCAGCAGCTTACAGGGTGCTGAGCAGTACTTC
TRBV7-9	TRBD1	TRBJ2-7	.	CASSSQGTYEQYF	TGTGCCAGCAGCTCACAGGGGACCTACGAGCAGTACTTC
TRBV12-3/TRBV12-4	TRBD1	TRBJ2-3	few	CASSDPDRDNQPQYF	TGTGCCAGCAGCGACCCTGACAGGGACAATCAGCCCCAGTATTTT
TRBV11-1	.	TRBJ2-5	.	CASSLAWYQGTQYF	TGTGCCAGCAGCTTAGCATGGTACCAAGGGACCCAGTACTTC
TRBV21-1	.	TRBJ2-7	.	CASSARDRVNEQYF	TGTGCCAGCAGCGCCCGGGACAGGGTTAACGAGCAGTACTTC